Described below is a single TCR beta chain sequence and its context. These data come from a study of blood T cell repertoires in COVID-19. Study information: From the United States, Italy and Spain came samples of acute and convalescent COVID-19. Sample material is recorded as cDNA or gDNA derived from T cells, B-cell-depleted T cells, or PBMCs.

The protocol was immunoSEQ multiplex PCR, while the TCRdb copy is restricted to in-frame clones and leaves out a portion. This table holds around 200,000 clones, roughly nine tenths found once. Participants' own reports of clinical history determined their cohort assignment. Looked up from germline, CDR1 is SGHTA and CDR2 is FQGNSA. V was pared by 5 bases and J by 2 bases, with 8 bases of the junction left unmatched. The CDR3 runs 15 residues. The sample was PBMCs or T cells enriched from blood (not recorded which). The V gene is TRBV7-2, the J gene TRBJ2-7; 8 bases align to TRBD2. The TCR was taken from a woman in her thirties or forties with acute COVID-19. For the CDR3, the DNA is TGTGCCAGCAGCCGGGGGGGCAGGGATACCTACGAGCAGTACTTC. Amino acid sequence: CASSRGGRDTYEQYF.